This T cell receptor beta chain is drawn from a study of cytomegalovirus exposure and HLA in healthy donors. TCRdb keeps only in-frame clones here, not all; method: immunoSEQ multiplex PCR. This sample has 150,000 or so clones; less than 90% occur once, and the top ten carry roughly 10%. Germline values: CDR1 SGHRS, CDR2 YFSETQ. This CDR3 has 17 residues. The V segment lost 3 bases and the J segment 0 bases; nucleotides outside the gene matches: 11. The TCR comes from a man aged 30 to 45 in good health and CMV-seropositive. Sequencing used PBMCs. V is TRBV5-1 and J is TRBJ2-7; 8 nucleotides agree with TRBD2. CDR3 in amino acids: CASSYDSSGIASYEQYF. In DNA form, the CDR3 reads TGCGCCAGCAGCTACGACAGTAGCGGGATCGCCTCCTACGAGCAGTACTTC.